This is a list of T cell receptor beta chains from one sample in a study of blood T cell repertoires in COVID-19. The repertoire was sequenced with immunoSEQ multiplex PCR; TCRdb's copy has only in-frame clones and lacks some. The repertoire holds roughly 100,000 clones, with about 80% as singletons. Material: peripheral blood. The receptor source for this set is a woman in her seventies with acute or convalescent COVID-19. Each CDR3 is given with its conserved first and last residue. D genes are given only for firm matches. Size tells how often a clone was seen (once, few, many) or the class of an expanded clone, and some rows leave it out.

>TRBV10-1|TRBD2|TRBJ2-5|.
TGCGCCAGCAGTATGACTAGCGGGGGACAAGAGACCCAGTACTTC
CASSMTSGGQETQYF
>TRBV2|.|TRBJ1-6|.
TGTGCCAGCGGGCAGGAATATAGAGTTAATTCACCCCTCCACTTT
CASGQEYRVNSPLHF
>TRBV5-1|TRBD1|TRBJ1-4|.
TGCGCCAGCAGCTCATCGACAGGGTTGGGTGAAAAACTGTTTTTT
CASSSSTGLGEKLFF
>TRBV3-1/TRBV3-2|TRBD1|TRBJ1-3|.
TGTGCCAGCAGCCAGCGACAGGGTCCTTTCTCTGGAAACACCATATATTTT
CASSQRQGPFSGNTIYF
>TRBV3-1/TRBV3-2|.|TRBJ2-5|.
TGTGCCAGCAGCCAATTGGACTGGCGCCAAGAGACCCAGTACTTC
CASSQLDWRQETQYF
>TRBV29-1|.|TRBJ2-1|many
TGCAGCGTTGAGCCGGACAGAGACAATGAGCAGTTCTTC
CSVEPDRDNEQFF
>TRBV5-6|TRBD2|TRBJ2-5|few
TGTGCCAGCAGCTCTAGCGGGGGTATCCAAGAGACCCAGTACTTC
CASSSSGGIQETQYF
>TRBV9|.|TRBJ2-3|once
TGTGCCAGCAGCGTAGGAGGGGCCGGGGGAGATACGCAGTATTTT
CASSVGGAGGDTQYF
>TRBV5-1|.|TRBJ2-2|few
TGCGCCAGTCGGGACAACGAGTTCACCGGGGAGCTGTTTTTT
CASRDNEFTGELFF
>TRBV5-1|.|TRBJ1-2|.
TGCGCCAGCAGCGGCGGTGCGGGTGGAGGCTACACCTTC
CASSGGAGGGYTF
>TRBV5-1|TRBD1|TRBJ1-6|.
TGCGCCAGCAGCAATGCCGGACAGGGGGTTTCGGGGAATAATTCACCCCTCCACTTT
CASSNAGQGVSGNNSPLHF
>TRBV6-5|.|TRBJ1-2|.
TGTGCCAGCAGTTACTCGCCCAGCGCCTCTTATGGCTACACCTTC
CASSYSPSASYGYTF
>TRBV7-9|TRBD1|TRBJ1-1|.
TGTGCCAGCAGCCACAGGGGTTTTACTGAAGCTTTCTTT
CASSHRGFTEAFF
>TRBV2|TRBD1|TRBJ1-6|few
TGTGCCAGCACCGCGACAGGGGGGAATTCACCCCTCCACTTT
CASTATGGNSPLHF
>TRBV29-1|TRBD2|TRBJ2-5|.
TGCAGCGTTGAAGATCCTGGACTAGCGTTCCAGACCCAGTACTTC
CSVEDPGLAFQTQYF
>TRBV4-3|.|TRBJ2-5|few
TGCGCCAGCAGCCAGAGCCCCCCCAGGGCCGTTAAATGGGAGACCCAGTACTTC
CASSQSPPRAVKWETQYF
>TRBV5-1|.|TRBJ2-3|.
TGCGCCAGCAGCGGAGCAGATACGCAGTATTTT
CASSGADTQYF
>TRBV7-9|.|TRBJ1-2|.
TGTGCCAGCAGCGCAGCGGGTCAGGGAGACGGCTACACCTTC
CASSAAGQGDGYTF
>TRBV6-5|TRBD2|TRBJ2-4|.
TGTGCCAGCAGCGCGACTAGCGGGGGTGGAAACATTCAGTACTTC
CASSATSGGGNIQYF
>TRBV24-1|.|TRBJ2-5|few
TGTGCCACCAGTGATATTTATGACTTACAAGAGACCCAGTACTTC
CATSDIYDLQETQYF
>TRBV9|TRBD1|TRBJ1-1|.
TGTGCCAGCAGCCCCCGGACAGGCCCGAACACTGAAGCTTTCTTT
CASSPRTGPNTEAFF
>TRBV29-1|TRBD1|TRBJ1-2|.
TGCAGCGTTGGGGACAGGGGGAGTGGTGGCTACACCTTC
CSVGDRGSGGYTF
>TRBV24-1|.|TRBJ1-2|.
TGTGCCACCAGTGACCGGTCTACAGCAAGCTACACCTTC
CATSDRSTASYTF
>TRBV3-1/TRBV3-2|.|TRBJ1-6|.
TGTGCCAGCAGCCAAGAGGAGGACTCACCCCTCCACTTT
CASSQEEDSPLHF
>TRBV7-2|TRBD2|TRBJ2-5|.
TGTGCCAGCAGCCCCCGGGGGAGGGCGGGGCAAGAGACCCAGTACTTC
CASSPRGRAGQETQYF
>TRBV30|TRBD1|TRBJ1-6|few
TGTGCCTCCTTAGAAGGACAGGAGGCTTCACCCCTCCACTTT
CASLEGQEASPLHF
>TRBV30|TRBD2|TRBJ2-5|.
TGTGCCTGGGCTAGCGGCTTTTTTGGGGAGACCCAGTACTTC
CAWASGFFGETQYF
>TRBV27|TRBD1|TRBJ1-4|.
TGTGCCAGCAGTTTAGGGACAGGTGATAATGAAAAACTGTTTTTT
CASSLGTGDNEKLFF
>TRBV5-6|.|TRBJ2-1|.
TGTGCCAGCAGCTTGGTGTCGGTTGGGCGATTACCGTTCTTC
CASSLVSVGRLPFF
>TRBV5-1|TRBD1|TRBJ2-4|.
TGCGCCAGCAGCTTCGGGACAGGGGGACAGGTCATTCAGTACTTC
CASSFGTGGQVIQYF
>TRBV6-5|.|TRBJ1-2|.
TGTGCCAGCAGTTATACTAGGGGGACCTATGGCTACACCTTC
CASSYTRGTYGYTF
>TRBV6-5|.|TRBJ2-1|many
TGTGCCACCTTGGGCGGGACTCTCGGGACCAATGAGCAGTTCTTC
CATLGGTLGTNEQFF
>TRBV10-3|TRBD1|TRBJ1-6|once
TGTGCCATCAGTGAGTCGACCCCGGGACAGGGCTTTAATTCACCCCTCCACTTT
CAISESTPGQGFNSPLHF
>TRBV2|TRBD2|TRBJ2-2|.
TGTGCCAGCACCCAAGAGGCGCTAGCGGGTAACACCGGGGAGCTGTTTTTT
CASTQEALAGNTGELFF
>TRBV6-1|TRBD1|TRBJ2-7|.
TGTGCCAGCAGTGATACCCTGCCAGGGGGCATTCCCGTCTCCTACGAGCAGTACTTC
CASSDTLPGGIPVSYEQYF
>TRBV5-1|.|TRBJ2-1|.
TGCGCCAGCAGCTTGTCGTCGCAGGGCCAGGATAATTATTACAATGAGCAGTTCTTC
CASSLSSQGQDNYYNEQFF
>TRBV7-9|.|TRBJ1-1|.
TGTGCCAGCACTGTCGGGGGGGATACTGAAGCTTTCTTT
CASTVGGDTEAFF
>TRBV19|TRBD1|TRBJ1-6|.
TGTGCCAGTAGGGTGGGACAGGGGGCAAATTCACCCCTCCACTTT
CASRVGQGANSPLHF
>TRBV15|.|TRBJ2-3|.
TGTGCCACCAGCAGACCCCTTCAGGGGGAGGCAGATACGCAGTATTTT
CATSRPLQGEADTQYF
>TRBV5-1|.|TRBJ1-6|few
TGCGCCAGCAGCTTAGACGGCGGAGCCTCGGGTTCACCCCTCCACTTT
CASSLDGGASGSPLHF
>TRBV25-1|TRBD1|TRBJ1-2|once
TGTGCCTCACAGGGGCGGGGTGGCTACACCTTC
CASQGRGGYTF
>TRBV6-2/TRBV6-3|TRBD2|TRBJ2-7|.
TGTGCCAGCAGTTACCCCCTAGGGGGTAGCGGGGTGTACGAGCAGTACTTC
CASSYPLGGSGVYEQYF